The next 12 T cell receptor beta chains were all read from a single sample in a study of cytomegalovirus exposure and HLA in healthy donors. PCR used 60 Vbeta primers and 13 Jbeta primers. Here immunoSEQ multiplex PCR was the method, and the copy in TCRdb shows in-frame clones only, minus some. The sample lists about 130,000 clones; approximately 80% were seen once. Sequenced sample: PBMCs. The origin of the receptors is a man aged 25-45 years in good health and CMV-seropositive.

This rearrangement joins TRBV5-8 to TRBJ1-2, with 8 bases aligning to TRBD1. Germline loops: CDR1 SGHTS, CDR2 YDEGEE. Unmatched junction bases numbered 1, after V lost 4 bases and J lost 2 bases. This CDR3 has 13 amino acids. The CDR3 reads CASSRTGNYGYTF. The CDR3 nucleotides are TGTGCCAGCAGCCGGACAGGGAACTATGGCTACACCTTC.

The chain links TRBV6-5 to TRBJ2-5; D unresolved. This CDR3 contains 12 residues. Germline values: CDR1 MNHEY, CDR2 SVGAGI. Trimming cost V 5 bases and J 7 bases, with 11 bases left between them. CDR3 in amino acids: CASSVEAGTQYF. For the CDR3, the DNA is TGTGCCAGCAGTGTTGAGGCTGGGACCCAGTACTTC.

The chain is built from TRBV27 and TRBJ1-2, with a weak D call TRBD1 (5 bases). Per the germline V gene, CDR1 is MNHEY and CDR2 is SMNVEV (reference sequence). The CDR3 is 14 amino acids. Trimming removed 3 bases from V and 7 bases from J, with 15 bases in between. The chain's CDR3 is CASSLFGGMGGYTF. The CDR3 DNA reads as TGTGCCAGCAGTTTGTTCGGGGGAATGGGTGGCTACACCTTC.

This chain connects TRBV15 to TRBJ2-1; D perhaps matches TRBD1 (6 bases). CDR3 size: 15 residues. Trimming removed 0 bases from V and 7 bases from J, with 13 bases in between. Germline V gene sequence: CDR1 LNHNV, CDR2 YYDKDF (reference sequence). The CDR3 loop is CATSRDAQGGNEQFF. DNA for the CDR3: TGTGCCACCAGCAGAGATGCACAGGGTGGGAATGAGCAGTTCTTC.

The J gene is TRBJ2-4, the V gene TRBV7-6, with D possibly matching TRBD2 (5 bases). Trimming took off 1 base at V and 6 bases at J, with 16 bases between the two ends. The CDR3 runs 16 residues. In germline, CDR1 is SGHVS, CDR2 FNYEAQ. The CDR3 protein is CASSLDSIPGGNIQYF. The CDR3 region has the DNA TGTGCCAGCAGCTTAGACTCTATTCCAGGAGGAAACATTCAGTACTTC.

This chain connects TRBV9 to TRBJ1-5; D is unresolved. V lost 7 bases and J 5 bases, leaving 25 bases between the germline ends. This CDR3 is 17 amino acids long. CDR1 and CDR2 (germline): SGDLS, YYNGEE. The CDR3 DNA is TGTGCCAGCGGGGAGAAAAGTCAGGCCGCGTTCCATCAGCCCCAGCATTTT. Protein product: CASGEKSQAAFHQPQHF.

V is TRBV10-3 and J is TRBJ2-3; TRBD2 might be the D (6 bases). V lost 4 bases to trimming and J lost 5 bases, with 13 bases between them. Germline CDR1 and CDR2: ENHRY and SYGVKD. The CDR3 runs 14 residues. The CDR3 region has the DNA TGTGCCATCAGTGGCAGGGCCGGGGGAGATACGCAGTATTTT. Its translation is CAISGRAGGDTQYF.

This chain links TRBV12-5 with TRBJ2-5; 7 bases match TRBD1. V was pared by 2 bases and J by 5 bases, with 8 bases of the junction left unmatched. This CDR3 comprises 15 residues. The germline V gene has CDR1 LGHNT and CDR2 FRNRAP. The CDR3 reads CASGLLGGAAETQYF. CDR3 coding DNA: TGTGCTAGTGGTTTGCTAGGGGGCGCGGCGGAGACCCAGTACTTC.

This chain uses TRBV29-1 with TRBJ1-1; 10 bases are shared with TRBD1. This CDR3 spans 14 amino acids. J lost 3 bases, V lost 6 bases, and 7 bases had no gene match. The germline CDR1 and CDR2 sequences are SQVTM and ANQGSEA. CDR3 coding DNA: TGCAGCGTCACGACAGGGGGCAGTGACACTGAAGCTTTCTTT. Translation: CSVTTGGSDTEAFF.

The chain links TRBV19 to TRBJ1-4; D not certain. The V end was cut by 6 bases, the J end by 3 bases, with 14 bases between. The CDR3 is 15 amino acids. Germline loops: CDR1 LNHDA, CDR2 SQIVND (reference sequence). The chain's CDR3 is CASSLGLPANEKLFF. The CDR3, as DNA: TGTGCCAGTAGCCTAGGACTCCCGGCTAATGAAAAACTGTTTTTT.

Concerning this clone: The junction differs from germline at one of its ends, possibly a read error. The genes are TRBV6-5 and TRBJ1-2; 11 bases match TRBD1. The germline CDR1 and CDR2 sequences are MNHEY and SVGAGI. This CDR3 comprises 11 residues. The CDR3 DNA sequence: TGTGCCACCTGGACAGGGGGCAGTGGAAGCTTC. This gives the protein CATWTGGSGSF.

The chain employs TRBV27 and TRBJ2-4, with D tentatively TRBD1 (6 bases). This CDR3 has 13 amino acids. Germline CDR1 and CDR2: MNHEY and SMNVEV (reference sequence). V lost 9 bases and J lost 6, with 15 bases in between. CDR3 sequence: CASRPQGPNIQYF. Here the CDR3 DNA reads TGTGCCAGTAGACCACAGGGCCCAAACATTCAGTACTTC.